These 14 T cell receptor beta chains came from one sample sequenced in a study of T cell clonality in common variable immunodeficiency. Study-wide results and caveats: Reportedly, TCR beta sequences from common variable immunodeficiency showed fewer deletions and N-nucleotide insertions.

No cognate antigen is known for these TCRs. Assay used: immunoSEQ multiplex PCR; TCRdb lists only in-frame clones, some missing. The sample holds fewer than 30,000 clones, and no clone turns up only once. The sample was peripheral blood mononuclear cells. The receptors here all came from a human donor with common variable immunodeficiency.

With respect to this clone: Read data end 3 residues before the CDR3 end; the end is taken from the germline J gene. The V gene is TRBV6-2 or TRBV6-3, the J gene TRBJ1-2; TRBD1 might be the D (6 bases). V was pared by 8 bases and J by 4 bases, with 20 bases between. Germline V lookup: CDR1 MNHEY, CDR2 SVGEGT. The CDR3 spans 15 residues. CDR3 sequence: CASQWTASPSYGYTF. The sequenced CDR3 bases are TGTGCCAGCCAGTGGACAGCCAGCCCCTCCTATGGC.

This clone has a count of ten or more. The read stops 3 residues short of the end of the CDR3; the missing end is completed from the germline J gene. The V and J genes are TRBV4-1 and TRBJ1-1, with a possible D match to TRBD1 (6 bases). From germline, CDR1 is MGHRA and CDR2 YSYEKL. CDR3 length: 15 residues. Trimming removed 2 bases at V and 5 bases at J, with 15 bases between. CDR3 loop: CASSQPQGMGTEAFF. The CDR3 bases that were read are TGCGCCAGCAGCCAACCACAGGGTATGGGTACTGAA.

This clone came up a few times. The observed sequence ends 3 residues before the CDR3 terminus, with the missing tail filled in from the germline J gene. The chain is built from TRBV7-9 and TRBJ2-7; possibly TRBD1 for D (6 bases). Germline V gives CDR1 SEHNR, CDR2 FQNEAQ (reference sequence). V was shortened by 8 bases and J by 0 bases, with 8 bases between the two germline ends. CDR3 size: 12 residues. The sequenced part of the CDR3 DNA is TGTGCCAGCGGGGACAACTCCTACGAG. This sequence encodes CASGDNSYE. The whole CDR3 is CASGDNSYEQYF.

This clone was seen ten or more times. The read stops 3 residues short of the end of the CDR3; the missing end is completed from the germline J gene. The chain uses TRBV5-1 and TRBJ1-4; D remains unclear. Germline CDR1 and CDR2: SGHRS and YFSETQ. Between the trimmed V and J ends, which lost 0 bases and 3 bases, there was a span of 6 bases. This CDR3 has 14 amino acids. The sequenced CDR3 bases are TGCGCCAGCAGCTTGGGTAGGGCTAATGAAAAA. Its protein product is CASSLGRANEK. The CDR3 in full is CASSLGRANEKLFF. The full variable domain, with the rest looked up from reference TRBV5-1 and TRBJ1-4, is KAGVTQTPRYLIKTRGQQVTLSCSPISGHRSVSWYQQTPGQGLQFLFEYFSETQRNKGNFPGRFSGRQFSNSRSEMNVSTLELGDSALYLCASSLGRANEKLFFGSGTQLSVL.

For this clone: The read ends 3 residues early relative to the CDR3; the germline J gene fills the gap. The gene calls are TRBV30 and TRBJ1-3; 9 bases fit TRBD1. This CDR3 is built from 14 residues. Losses at the gene ends were 7 bases for V and 0 bases for J; bases not matched to a gene: 4. The V gene's germline CDR1 is GTSNPN and CDR2 SVGIG (reference sequence). CDR3 sequence reads: CASPGQGSGNTIYF. The DNA read from the CDR3 is TGTGCCTCACCGGGACAGGGCTCTGGAAACACC.

This clone was picked up many times. CDR3 sequence: CASSLAWEGARRETQYF. The CDR3 DNA, read in part, is TGTGCCAGCAGCTTAGCCTGGGAGGGGGCCCGAAGGGAGACC. This chain links TRBV7-6 with TRBJ2-5, with D perhaps TRBD1 or TRBD2 (7 bases each). From the germline J gene comes the end of the CDR3, since the read stops 3 residues before it. Trimming cost V 0 bases and J 5 bases, with 19 bases left between them. Germline values: CDR1 SGHVS, CDR2 FNYEAQ. The CDR3 totals 17 residues.

Many counts were recorded for this clone. The read terminates 3 residues ahead of where the CDR3 ends, so the germline J gene completes it. This chain links TRBV11-2 with TRBJ2-5, with TRBD2 as a possible D gene (6 bases). CDR3 length equals 14 residues. V was cut by 8 bases and J by 0 bases, with 13 bases left in between. Germline V gene data show CDR1 as SGHAT and CDR2 as FQNNGV. CDR3 DNA, as far as it was read: TGTGCCAGCGCGGGCGGGGACTACCAAGAGACC. Its translation: CASAGGDYQET. The complete CDR3 reads CASAGGDYQETQYF.

Note on this clone: The CDR3 is cut off 3 residues early in the read; its end comes from the germline J gene. The chain combines TRBV7-9 with TRBJ1-6, with 7 bases lining up with TRBD1. The germline V gene encodes CDR1 SEHNR and CDR2 FQNEAQ (reference sequence). Unmatched junction bases numbered 5, after V lost 1 base and J lost 8 bases. The CDR3 consists of 15 residues. The covered CDR3 bases are TGTGCCAGCAGCTTAGAGCCAGGGGGAGATTCACCC. Its translation: CASSLEPGGDSP. The full CDR3 reads CASSLEPGGDSPLHF.

About this clone: The DNA ends 3 residues before the CDR3 does, and the rest of the CDR3 is filled in from the germline J gene. The gene calls are TRBV2 and TRBJ1-3; TRBD1 is a possible D gene (5 bases). The CDR3 sequence is 17 residues long. V gave up 6 bases and J gave up 2 bases, with 20 bases separating them. The germline CDR1 and CDR2 sequences are SNHLY and FYNNEI. The CDR3: CASSPRGVAEAGNTIYF. The part of the CDR3 DNA that was read is TGTGCCAGCAGCCCGAGGGGCGTGGCTGAAGCTGGAAACACC.

This clone was detected many times. The read ends 3 residues before the CDR3 terminus; that terminus is restored from the germline J gene. The V call is TRBV5-1, the J call TRBJ1-4; no firm D call. Germline CDR1 and CDR2: SGHRS and YFSETQ. The V gene lost 4 bases and the J gene lost 8 bases, with 9 bases spanning the gap. The CDR3 is 12 residues long. The CDR3 sequence is CASSREGEKLFF. The CDR3 DNA, read in part, is TGCGCCAGCAGCAGAGAAGGGGAAAAA.

This clone was seen more than once but under ten times. Coverage ceases 3 residues before the CDR3 finishes, and the germline J gene fills in the end. The V call is TRBV5-1, the J call TRBJ2-3, with unresolved D. The V and J ends lost 3 bases and 2 bases respectively, with 19 bases between them. Germline CDR1 reads SGHRS; CDR2 reads YFSETQ. This CDR3 comprises 17 residues. CDR3 residues: CASSSTYGQASTDTQYF. The sequenced part of the CDR3 DNA is TGCGCCAGCAGCTCCACTTATGGGCAGGCCTCCACAGATACG.

Note on this clone: Sequencing ends 3 residues short of the CDR3 end; the germline J gene provides the rest. The chain links TRBV2 to TRBJ2-3; 9 bases agree with TRBD2. This CDR3 has 15 amino acids. CDR1 and CDR2 (germline): SNHLY, FYNNEI. The junction had 3 bases not matched to a gene; V was cut back by 5 bases and J by 0 bases. The sequenced part of the CDR3 DNA is TGTGCCAGCAGTCTAGCGGGAATTAGCACAGATACG. This gives the protein CASSLAGISTDT. The complete CDR3 sequence is CASSLAGISTDTQYF.

In its sample, this clone was seen a few times. The sequenced fragment ends 3 residues before the CDR3 boundary, so the rest is inferred from the germline J gene. This chain links TRBV6-2 or TRBV6-3 with TRBJ2-3; 14 bases agree with TRBD2. Germline lookup yields CDR1 MNHEY and CDR2 SVGEGT. J gave up 6 bases and V 2 bases, and 4 bases lay outside the gene matches. The CDR3 is 16 amino acids. CDR3 loop: CASSYEGLAGVDTQYF. The DNA read from the CDR3 is TGTGCCAGCAGTTACGAGGGACTAGCGGGGGTGGATACG.

About this clone: The missing CDR3 end, 3 residues past where the read stops, is filled in from the germline J gene. The chain is built from TRBV18 and TRBJ1-1; 9 positions agree with TRBD1. V gave up 3 bases and J gave up 0 bases; unmatched junction bases: 2. CDR1 is KGHSH and CDR2 is LQKENI in the germline V gene. CDR3 length equals 15 residues. CDR3 DNA, as far as it was read: TGTGCCAGCTCACCCGGGACAGGGCTGAACACTGAA. Its translation: CASSPGTGLNTE. The complete CDR3 sequence is CASSPGTGLNTEAFF.